Listed here are 25 T cell receptor beta chains from one sample, sequenced in a study of T cell repertoires in cytomegalovirus infection. MiXCR was run by TCRdb on the reads, yielding one entry per CDR3 protein. The data contain more than 500,000 distinct CDR3 sequences, approximately 16% of them singletons. The sequenced sample was CD8+ T cells from PBMCs. These receptors all stem from a human donor in good health (CMV status not recorded). Some clones in this sample may be carry-over from other donors' samples.

The chain joins TRBV9 to TRBJ2-2; 11 bases agree with TRBD1. V was clipped by 0 bases and J by 7 bases; unmatched bases: 5. CDR3 length: 16 amino acids. Germline V CDR1 and CDR2: SGDLS, YYNGEE. As DNA, the CDR3 is TGTGCCAGCAGCGTAGGGGACAGGGGGTCGAGCGGGGAGCTGTTTTTT. Protein sequence: CASSVGDRGSSGELFF.

The rearrangement links TRBV7-9 to TRBJ1-2; no clear D. The germline CDR1 and CDR2 sequences are SEHNR and FQNEAQ (reference sequence). The CDR3 consists of 14 residues. Trimming shortened V by 10 bases and J by 4 bases, and 19 bases separated the two germline ends. The CDR3: CATLHLPARYGYTF. In DNA form, the CDR3 reads TGTGCCACCCTCCATCTACCCGCCCGCTATGGCTACACCTTC.

The genes are TRBV9 and TRBJ1-5; D is perhaps TRBD1 (5 bases). CDR3 length: 12 residues. The ends were cut back, 0 bases at V and 9 bases at J, with 7 bases in the middle. Germline V gene sequence: CDR1 SGDLS, CDR2 YYNGEE. This CDR3 reads CASSVGGGPQHF. CDR3 nucleotides: TGTGCCAGCAGCGTAGGGGGGGGGCCCCAGCATTTT.

Comment on this clonotype: An end of the junction does not agree with germline; a read error may underlie this. V usage is TRBV4-1 and J usage is TRBJ2-7; 7 bases map to TRBD2. The CDR3 consists of 14 residues. Germline V gives CDR1 MGHRA, CDR2 YSYEKL. The CDR3: CASSQGRDGYEQYF. In DNA, the CDR3 is TGTGCCAGCAGCCAAGGGAGGGACGGGTACGAGCAGTACTTC.

This chain connects TRBV3-1 to TRBJ2-3, with 10 bases matching TRBD2. Germline V CDR1 and CDR2: LGHDT, YNNKEL (reference sequence). The ends lost 6 bases at V and 4 bases at J; junction bases unmatched: 7. The CDR3 has 15 residues. DNA for the CDR3: TGTGCCAGCAGGAAAGCGGGAGGGGTGGCAGATACGCAGTATTTT. Protein sequence: CASRKAGGVADTQYF.

This clonotype came up many times. The chain employs TRBV2 and TRBJ2-1, with 8 positions matching TRBD2. V shed 2 bases and J 7 bases; nucleotides not matched to a gene: 13. In germline, CDR1 is SNHLY, CDR2 FYNNEI. The CDR3 is 17 amino acids. The CDR3 coding sequence is TGTGCCAGCAGTGAAACCCCCAGGCGGGAGGCGGGGAATGAGCAGTTCTTC. The encoded protein is CASSETPRREAGNEQFF. The full variable domain, its missing parts supplied by reference TRBV2 and TRBJ2-1, is EPEVTQTPSHQVTQMGQEVILRCVPISNHLYFYWYRQILGQKVEFLVSFYNNEISEKSEIFDDQFSVERPDGSNFTLKIRSTKLEDSAMYFCASSETPRREAGNEQFFGPGTRLTVL.

V usage is TRBV4-1 and J usage is TRBJ2-1; 7 positions agree with TRBD1. The germline gives CDR1 MGHRA, CDR2 YSYEKL. V trimming: 4 bases; J trimming: 6 bases; junction bases outside the gene matches: 9. There are 15 residues in the CDR3. The CDR3 region has the DNA TGCGCCAGCAGCCCTCGGACTGCAGGGGGCAATGAGCAGTTCTTC. This encodes CASSPRTAGGNEQFF.

This rearrangement joins TRBV6-2 or TRBV6-3 to TRBJ1-2; the D is unclear. The germline V and J ends were trimmed by 5 bases and 3 bases, with 7 bases remaining between them. Germline values: CDR1 MNHEY, CDR2 SVGEGT. The CDR3 extends over 12 amino acids. The CDR3 nucleotides read TGTGCCAGCAGTACACAACACTATGGCTACACCTTC. It codes for CASSTQHYGYTF.

Note on this clonotype: One end of the junction varies from germline; a read error may be responsible. The chain carries TRBV9 and TRBJ1-1; TRBD1 is a possible D gene (5 bases). CDR3 length: 14 residues. CDR1 SGDLS and CDR2 YYNGEE come from the germline V gene. CDR3 nucleotides: TGTGCCTGCAGCGCCGGGGGAAGGAACACTGAAGCTTTCTTT. This codes for CACSAGGRNTEAFF.

This clonotype was seen a handful of times. The chain couples TRBV5-6 to TRBJ2-7; D gene ambiguous. The V gene lost 3 bases and the J gene lost 5 bases, with 9 bases spanning the gap. Germline assignment: CDR1 SGHDT and CDR2 YYEEEE. The CDR3 length is 12 residues. CDR3 loop: CASSYDTNEQYF. The CDR3 coding sequence is TGTGCCAGCAGCTACGACACGAACGAGCAGTACTTC.

The CDR3 sequence is CASSLGLGANEQFF. Written as DNA, the CDR3 is TGTGCCAGCAGCCTCGGACTAGGGGCTAATGAGCAGTTCTTC. The chain recombines TRBV7-9 with TRBJ2-1; 7 bases agree with TRBD2. The CDR3 spans 14 residues. V dropped 5 bases and J dropped 7; count of bases not matched to a gene: 8. Germline V gives CDR1 SEHNR, CDR2 FQNEAQ (reference sequence).

This sequence joins TRBV10-3 and TRBJ2-7, with D possibly TRBD1 on 6 matching bases. CDR3 length: 14 amino acids. Germline lookup yields CDR1 ENHRY and CDR2 SYGVKD. Trimming left V 0 bases short and J 2 bases short, with 8 bases between. The CDR3 DNA follows: TGTGCCATCAGTGAGTCGGACAGCCCCTACGAGCAGTACTTC. Amino acid sequence: CAISESDSPYEQYF.

This clonotype was counted between two and nine times. The CDR3 bases are TGTGCCAGCAGTACACCCAGGACAGGGGGCGCGTACGAGCAGTACTTC. Translating gives CASSTPRTGGAYEQYF. The chain couples TRBV12-3 or TRBV12-4 to TRBJ2-7; TRBD1 matches 11 bases. Trimming at V came to 5 bases and at J to 4 bases, leaving 10 bases not matched to a gene. The CDR3 totals 16 residues.

This clonotype was recorded a few times. The chain couples TRBV20-1 to TRBJ2-7, with 12 bases fitting TRBD2. CDR1 is DFQATT and CDR2 is SNEGSKA in the germline V gene (reference sequence). This CDR3 is 15 amino acids long. With 6 bases clipped from V and 2 bases from J, the junction kept 8 bases outside the gene matches. This CDR3 is CSARTSGANTYEQYF. Written as DNA, the CDR3 is TGCAGTGCCAGGACTAGCGGGGCGAATACCTACGAGCAGTACTTC.

This sequence joins TRBV9 and TRBJ1-1, with D perhaps matching TRBD1 (5 bases). V lost 0 bases to trimming and J lost 3 bases, with 12 bases between them. The CDR3 has 15 amino acids. Germline values: CDR1 SGDLS, CDR2 YYNGEE. CDR3 sequence reads: CASSVDPGQDTEAFF. The CDR3 nucleotides are TGTGCCAGCAGCGTAGATCCCGGACAAGACACTGAAGCTTTCTTT. The complete variable domain, with remaining parts taken from reference TRBV9 and TRBJ1-1, reads DSGVTQTPKHLITATGQRVTLRCSPRSGDLSVYWYQQSLDQGLQFLIQYYNGEERAKGNILERFSAQQFPDLHSELNLSSLELGDSALYFCASSVDPGQDTEAFFGQGTRLTVV.

The V gene is TRBV13, the J gene TRBJ2-1, with 7 bases aligning to TRBD2. The CDR3 loop spans 15 amino acids. V gave up 5 bases and J gave up 6 bases; unmatched junction bases: 10. The germline gives CDR1 PRHDT, CDR2 FYEKMQ (reference sequence). The CDR3 sequence is CASSPGRGRPNEQFF. CDR3 DNA sequence: TGTGCCAGCAGCCCCGGTCGCGGGAGACCCAATGAGCAGTTCTTC.

This clonotype was seen repeatedly, ten times or more. The rearrangement links TRBV7-2 to TRBJ1-1; 9 nucleotides align to TRBD1. The CDR3 runs 15 residues. Germline V lookup: CDR1 SGHTA, CDR2 FQGNSA. V was clipped by 4 bases and J by 5 bases; unmatched bases: 8. CDR3 region: CASSSSGTGPTEAFF. CDR3 coding DNA: TGTGCCAGCAGCTCCAGTGGGACAGGGCCTACTGAAGCTTTCTTT.

The chain combines TRBV20-1 with TRBJ2-5; 8 bases agree with TRBD2. The V gene's germline CDR1 is DFQATT and CDR2 SNEGSKA (reference sequence). J lost 6 bases, V lost 0 bases, and 12 bases had no gene match. The CDR3 is 16 residues long. The CDR3 spells CSARDPGLVEWKTQYF. DNA for the CDR3: TGCAGTGCTAGAGATCCGGGACTAGTTGAGTGGAAGACCCAGTACTTC.

This clonotype was counted a few times. The chain is built from TRBV12-5 and TRBJ2-7; D possibly matches TRBD1 or TRBD2 (6 bases each). Trimming took 7 bases from V and 0 from J, leaving 16 bases between them. CDR1 is LGHNT and CDR2 is FRNRAP in the germline V gene. CDR3 size: 15 residues. The CDR3 DNA sequence: TGTGCTAGTGCCGATATGGGGGGCCCCTCCTACGAGCAGTACTTC. Its protein product is CASADMGGPSYEQYF.

On this clonotype itself: A clone one base away is much larger, so this may be a read error. This likely comes from a read error, as the CDR3 has no conserved phenylalanine or tryptophan at its end. The chain employs TRBV5-6 and TRBJ2-1, with D perhaps matching TRBD1 or TRBD2 (5 bases each). The CDR3 extends over 16 amino acids. CDR1 and CDR2 (germline): SGHDT, YYEEEE. V was pared by 1 base and J by 0 bases, with 11 bases between. The CDR3 spells CASSLMGEISYNEQFL. The CDR3 region has the DNA TGTGCCAGCAGCTTGATGGGGGAGATCTCCTACAATGAGCAGTTCTTA.

This clonotype was detected ten times or more. The chain uses TRBV7-8 and TRBJ2-7; possible D gene TRBD2, 6 bases. The CDR3 consists of 16 residues. V was shortened by 1 base and J by 1 base, with 14 bases between the two germline ends. Germline lookup yields CDR1 SGHVS and CDR2 FQNEAQ. Here the CDR3 reads CASSLGASAISYEQYF. The DNA for the CDR3 is TGTGCCAGCAGCTTAGGGGCTAGCGCTATTTCCTACGAGCAGTACTTC.

At least ten counts were recorded for this clonotype. This chain links TRBV6-5 with TRBJ2-1; TRBD1 agrees at 8 bases. Germline loops: CDR1 MNHEY, CDR2 SVGAGI. The CDR3 totals 15 residues. J gave up 9 bases and V 10 bases, and 17 bases lay outside the gene matches. The CDR3 loop is CATFRQGLSGGEQFF. As DNA, the CDR3 is TGTGCCACCTTTCGACAGGGGCTCTCTGGGGGTGAGCAGTTCTTC.

This clonotype was found many times. This chain connects TRBV6-2 or TRBV6-3 to TRBJ1-5; a possible D gene is TRBD1 (5 bases). This CDR3 is 14 amino acids long. Between the trimmed V and J ends, which lost 0 bases and 6 bases, there was a span of 9 bases. Germline V CDR1 and CDR2: MNHEY, SVGEGT. CDR3 region: CASSYSGAGQPQHF. The CDR3, as DNA: TGTGCCAGCAGTTACTCTGGGGCGGGTCAGCCCCAGCATTTT.

This rearrangement joins TRBV19 to TRBJ2-3, with D perhaps matching TRBD2 (6 bases). V was clipped by 2 bases and J by 4 bases, with 19 bases between them. Germline V gives CDR1 LNHDA, CDR2 SQIVND (reference sequence). There are 17 residues in the CDR3. Here the CDR3 DNA reads TGTGCCAGTAGTATACTCGGAGGGCAGGTATTCCCAGATACGCAGTATTTT. Amino acid sequence: CASSILGGQVFPDTQYF.

The chain is built from TRBV19 and TRBJ1-1; D is unresolved. The CDR3 runs to 15 residues. The V gene's germline CDR1 is LNHDA and CDR2 SQIVND (reference sequence). V lost 6 bases to trimming and J lost 0 bases, with 14 bases between them. The chain's CDR3 is CASRKRSAMNTEAFF. DNA of the CDR3: TGTGCCAGTAGAAAGAGGTCAGCCATGAACACTGAAGCTTTCTTT.